This is a list of T cell receptor beta chains from one sample in a study of blood T cells in healthy people across ages. TCRdb reprocessed the 5' RACE reads via MiXCR and lists one record per CDR3 protein. The sample contains hundreds of thousands of distinct CDR3 sequences, roughly 50% of which appear only once. Input material: blood. These receptors all come from a man between 40 and 49 years old in good health. Both conserved end residues are part of each CDR3. A D gene is named only where the DNA matches it firmly. Clone size is stated in some rows and not others, as once, few, many or a class when expanded.

TRBV13	TRBJ2-6	TRBD1	few	TGTGCCAGCAGCACCTTGGACAGGGGGCATGGGGCCAACGTCCTGACTTTC	CASSTLDRGHGANVLTF
TRBV5-1	TRBJ2-4	.	.	TGCGCCAGCAGCTCGCTTCAGGGGCAAAAAAACATTCAGTACTTC	CASSSLQGQKNIQYF
TRBV29-1	TRBJ2-1	.	.	TGCAGCGTTGAAAAGGGCAGGATCTACAATGAGCAGTTCTTC	CSVEKGRIYNEQFF
TRBV2	TRBJ1-1	.	.	TGTGCCAGCAACGGTCCAGGGGTGGAGAACACTGAAGCTTTCTTT	CASNGPGVENTEAFF
TRBV10-3	TRBJ2-7	TRBD1	.	TGTGCCGTCCGGCCGGGACAGGGATTGGACGAGCAGTACTTC	CAVRPGQGLDEQYF
TRBV11-2	TRBJ2-6	TRBD1	few	TGTGCCAGCAGCTTGGGGACAGGGTCATTTGGGGCCAACGTCCTGACTTTC	CASSLGTGSFGANVLTF
TRBV6-5	TRBJ1-3	TRBD1	.	TGTGCCAGCCGGGCCAGGGGGCGGTTTTCTGGAAACACCATATATTTT	CASRARGRFSGNTIYF
TRBV3-1	TRBJ1-1	.	.	TGTGCCAGCAGCCAGACCGCAGGGGCTGCCACTGAAGCTTTCTTT	CASSQTAGAATEAFF
TRBV27	TRBJ1-2	.	.	TGTGCCAGCAGTTCAACCCCGACAGGTGGGAACTATGGCTACACCTTC	CASSSTPTGGNYGYTF
TRBV27	TRBJ2-7	.	.	TGTGCCAGCAGTTCTTGGCAGGGGAGGAACGAGCAGTACTTC	CASSSWQGRNEQYF
TRBV5-1	TRBJ2-5	.	.	TGCGCCAGCAGCCGGGACGTGGGGAAGACCCAGTACTTC	CASSRDVGKTQYF
TRBV27	TRBJ2-7	TRBD2	.	TGTGCCAGCAGTTTATCAGGACTACCCCGCGTGGGTTTAGCGGGAGTAGGGGCCTACGAGCAGTACTTC	CASSLSGLPRVGLAGVGAYEQYF
TRBV9	TRBJ2-3	.	.	TGTGCCAGCAGCGTAGATCAAGCGCCGGACGCAGATACGCAGTATTTT	CASSVDQAPDADTQYF
TRBV6-2/TRBV6-3	TRBJ2-7	TRBD2	.	TGTGCCAGCAGTTACTCAGTACTAGCGGGAGGTCAAGGAGCTTACTACGAGCAGTACTTC	CASSYSVLAGGQGAYYEQYF
TRBV28	TRBJ1-3	.	.	TGTGCCAGCAGTTTCGGACAGCAATACTCTGGAAACACCATATATTTT	CASSFGQQYSGNTIYF
TRBV7-6	TRBJ2-3	TRBD2	few	TGTGCCAGCAGCGATTCAACTAGCGGCCGCACTAGCACAGATACGCAGTATTTT	CASSDSTSGRTSTDTQYF
TRBV29-1	TRBJ2-1	TRBD2	few	TGCAGCGTCCGCGGGACTATAGATTCTGGGGCAGGTGAGCAGTTCTTC	CSVRGTIDSGAGEQFF
TRBV5-1	TRBJ2-7	TRBD1	many	TGCGCCAGCAGCTTGGCGACAGGGTACGAGCAGTACTTC	CASSLATGYEQYF
TRBV15	TRBJ2-1	TRBD2	.	TGTGCCACCAGCAGAGTGGCGGGAGAAGAGCAGTTCTTC	CATSRVAGEEQFF
TRBV5-1	TRBJ2-1	.	once	TGCGCCAGCAGCGGCGCAACGGGACGCTCCTACAATGAGCAGTTCTTC	CASSGATGRSYNEQFF
TRBV6-6	TRBJ2-1	TRBD2	.	TGTGCCAGCAGCCAAACGACTAGCGGGAACACTTACAATGAGCAGTTCTTC	CASSQTTSGNTYNEQFF
TRBV6-5	TRBJ2-6	TRBD1	few	TGTGCCAGCAGTTTAGTGGGGACAGGGGACCCATCCGTCTCTGGGGCCAACGTCCTGACTTTC	CASSLVGTGDPSVSGANVLTF
TRBV7-2	TRBJ2-1	TRBD2	few	TGTGCCAGCAGCTTACCCGCCGGACTAGCGGGATTCTACAATGAGCAGTTCTTC	CASSLPAGLAGFYNEQFF
TRBV29-1	TRBJ2-5	.	.	TGCAGCGTTCGCCCGCTGGGGACCCAGTACTTC	CSVRPLGTQYF
TRBV20-1	TRBJ2-3	.	.	TGCAGTGCTGACGAGCGAGGGCGCACAGATACGCAGTATTTT	CSADERGRTDTQYF